Sequencing of this T cell receptor beta chain was carried out in a study of naive and memory T cell subsets. Alpha and beta constant region primers primed reverse transcription for blood and skin samples. Amplification of ligated cDNA took four PCR rounds with SP2 and nested alpha and beta constant primers. TCRdb passed the 5' RACE reads through MiXCR, listing each CDR3 protein once. The repertoire consists of approximately 22,000 distinct CDR3 sequences, with 4% to 4.5% occurring once and the leading ten covering 7.8%. The sample holds many counts of this clonotype. Adult healthy volunteers gave 2.5 ml peripheral blood for whole-blood RNA. The germline gives CDR1 KGHDR, CDR2 SFDVKD. The ends were cut back, 6 bases at V and 8 bases at J, with 7 bases in the middle. There are 11 residues in the CDR3.

The chain joins TRBV24-1 to TRBJ1-5, with D hard to call. The origin of this receptor is a male donor in good health. The CDR3 sequence: CATSSGKPQHF. CDR3 sequence (DNA): TGTGCCACCAGTTCCGGGAAGCCCCAGCATTTT.